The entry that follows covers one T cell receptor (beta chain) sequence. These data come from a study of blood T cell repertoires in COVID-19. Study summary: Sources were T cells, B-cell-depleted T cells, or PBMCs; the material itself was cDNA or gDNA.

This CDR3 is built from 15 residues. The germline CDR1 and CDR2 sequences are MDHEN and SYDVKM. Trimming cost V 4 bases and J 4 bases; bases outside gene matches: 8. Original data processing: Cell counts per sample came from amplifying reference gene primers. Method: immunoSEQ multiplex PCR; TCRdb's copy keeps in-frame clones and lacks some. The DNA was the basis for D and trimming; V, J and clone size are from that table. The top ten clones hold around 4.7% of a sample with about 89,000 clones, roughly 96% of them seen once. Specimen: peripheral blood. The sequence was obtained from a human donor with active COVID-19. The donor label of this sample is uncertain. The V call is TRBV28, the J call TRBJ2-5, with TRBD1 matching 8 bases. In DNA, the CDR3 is TGTGCCAGCAGTTCCGGAGGACAGGGTGGAGAGACCCAGTACTTC. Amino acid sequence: CASSSGGQGGETQYF. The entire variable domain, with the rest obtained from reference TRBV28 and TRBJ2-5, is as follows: DVKVTQSSRYLVKRTGEKVFLECVQDMDHENMFWYRQDPGLGLRLIYFSYDVKMKEKGDIPEGYSVSREKKERFSLILESASTNQTSMYLCASSSGGQGGETQYFGPGTRLLVL.